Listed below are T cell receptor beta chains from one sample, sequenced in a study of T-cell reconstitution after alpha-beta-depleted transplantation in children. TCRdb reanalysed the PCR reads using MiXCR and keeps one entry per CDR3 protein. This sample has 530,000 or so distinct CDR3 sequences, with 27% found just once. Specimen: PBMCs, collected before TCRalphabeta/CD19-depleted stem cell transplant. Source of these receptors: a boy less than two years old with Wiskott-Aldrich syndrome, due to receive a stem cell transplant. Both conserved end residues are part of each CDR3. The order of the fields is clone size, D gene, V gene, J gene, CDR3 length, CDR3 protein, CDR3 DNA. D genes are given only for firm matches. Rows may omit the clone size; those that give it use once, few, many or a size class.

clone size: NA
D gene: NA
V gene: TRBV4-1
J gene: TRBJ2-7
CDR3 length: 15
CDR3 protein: CASSQVMTIAYEQYF
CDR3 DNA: TGCGCCAGCAGCCAAGTCATGACTATAGCCTACGAGCAGTACTTC

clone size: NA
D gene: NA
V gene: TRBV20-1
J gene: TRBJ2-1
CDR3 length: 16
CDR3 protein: CSAIRSSGRWDNEQFF
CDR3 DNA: TGCAGTGCTATACGAAGCAGCGGCCGGTGGGACAATGAGCAGTTCTTC

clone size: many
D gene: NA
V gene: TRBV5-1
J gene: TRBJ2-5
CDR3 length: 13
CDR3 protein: CASSLVGGETQYF
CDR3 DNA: TGCGCCAGCAGCTTGGTAGGGGGAGAGACCCAGTACTTC

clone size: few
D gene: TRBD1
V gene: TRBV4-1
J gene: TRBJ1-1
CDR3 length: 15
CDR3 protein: CASSHRQGGNTEAFF
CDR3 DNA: TGCGCCAGCAGCCACCGACAGGGAGGGAACACTGAAGCTTTCTTT

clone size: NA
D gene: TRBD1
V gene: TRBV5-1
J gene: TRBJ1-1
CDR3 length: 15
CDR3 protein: CASSKMTGGSTEAFF
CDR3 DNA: TGCGCCAGCAGCAAAATGACAGGGGGGTCCACTGAAGCTTTCTTT

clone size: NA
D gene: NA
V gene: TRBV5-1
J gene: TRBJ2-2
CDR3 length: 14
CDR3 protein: CASRSWVGSGELFF
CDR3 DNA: TGCGCCAGCAGGAGCTGGGTCGGGAGCGGGGAGCTGTTTTTT

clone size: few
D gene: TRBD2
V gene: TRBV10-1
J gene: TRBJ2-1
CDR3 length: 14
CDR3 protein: CASSGLASGGEQFF
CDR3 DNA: TGCGCCAGCAGTGGCCTTGCTAGCGGGGGTGAGCAGTTCTTC

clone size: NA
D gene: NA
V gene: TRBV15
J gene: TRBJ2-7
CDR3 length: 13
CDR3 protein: CATSRDFGGEQYF
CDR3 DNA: TGTGCCACCAGCAGAGATTTCGGGGGCGAGCAGTACTTC

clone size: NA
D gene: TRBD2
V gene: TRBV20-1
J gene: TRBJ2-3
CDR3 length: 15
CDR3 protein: CSARVPSGRTDTQYF
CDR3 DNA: TGCAGTGCTAGAGTGCCCAGCGGGAGAACAGATACGCAGTATTTT

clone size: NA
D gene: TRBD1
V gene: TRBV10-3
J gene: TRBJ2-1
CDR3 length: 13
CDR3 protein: CAISRTGNDEQFF
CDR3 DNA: TGTGCCATCAGCCGGACAGGGAACGATGAGCAGTTCTTC

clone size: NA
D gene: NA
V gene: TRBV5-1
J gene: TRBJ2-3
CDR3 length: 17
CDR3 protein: CASSLAGVRWGTDTQYF
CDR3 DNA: TGCGCCAGCAGCTTGGCGGGCGTCAGATGGGGGACAGATACGCAGTATTTT

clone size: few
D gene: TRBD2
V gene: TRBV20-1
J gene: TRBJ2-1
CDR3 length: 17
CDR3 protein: CSAREPRGLAGASFQFF
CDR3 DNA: TGCAGTGCTAGAGAGCCCCGGGGACTAGCGGGGGCGTCGTTTCAGTTCTTC

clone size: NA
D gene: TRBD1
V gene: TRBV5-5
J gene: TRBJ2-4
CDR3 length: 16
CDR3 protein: CASSLMDRGDKNIQYF
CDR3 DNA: TGTGCCAGCAGCTTGATGGACAGGGGGGACAAAAACATTCAGTACTTC

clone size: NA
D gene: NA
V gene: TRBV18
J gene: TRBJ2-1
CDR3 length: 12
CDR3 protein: CASSPNVGEQFF
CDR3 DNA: TGTGCCAGCTCACCTAACGTTGGGGAGCAGTTCTTC

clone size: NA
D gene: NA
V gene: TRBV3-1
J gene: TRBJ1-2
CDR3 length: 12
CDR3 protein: CASSQDKLRYTF
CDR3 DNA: TGTGCCAGCAGCCAAGATAAACTTCGCTACACCTTC

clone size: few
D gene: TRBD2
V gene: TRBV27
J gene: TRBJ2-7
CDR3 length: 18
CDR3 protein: CASSFRPFRSGSSYEQYF
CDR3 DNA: TGTGCCAGCAGTTTTCGGCCCTTTAGAAGCGGGAGTTCCTACGAGCAGTACTTC

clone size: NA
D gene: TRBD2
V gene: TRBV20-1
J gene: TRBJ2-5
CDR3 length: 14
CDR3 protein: CSARGLAGPETQYF
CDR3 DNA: TGCAGTGCTCGGGGACTAGCGGGACCAGAGACCCAGTACTTC

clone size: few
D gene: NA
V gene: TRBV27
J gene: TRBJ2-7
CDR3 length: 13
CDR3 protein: CASSYSRDYEQYF
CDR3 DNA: TGTGCCAGCAGTTACTCCAGGGATTACGAGCAGTACTTC

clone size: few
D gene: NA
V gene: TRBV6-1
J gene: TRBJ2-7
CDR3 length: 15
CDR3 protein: CASSPGQGLGGEQYF
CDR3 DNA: TGTGCCAGCAGTCCGGGACAAGGGCTCGGAGGCGAGCAGTACTTC

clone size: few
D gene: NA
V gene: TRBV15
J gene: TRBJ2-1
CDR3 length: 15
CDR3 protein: CATSRDLSSYNEQFF
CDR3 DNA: TGTGCCACCAGCAGAGACTTGAGCTCCTACAATGAGCAGTTCTTC

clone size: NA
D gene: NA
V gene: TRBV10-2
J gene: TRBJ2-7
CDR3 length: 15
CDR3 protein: CASSKPLGSAYEQYF
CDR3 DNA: TGCGCCAGCAGCAAACCTCTGGGTTCCGCCTACGAGCAGTACTTC

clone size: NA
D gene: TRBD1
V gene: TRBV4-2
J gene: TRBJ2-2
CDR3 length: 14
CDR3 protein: CASSVSGGTGELFF
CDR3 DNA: TGTGCCAGCAGCGTATCAGGGGGCACCGGGGAGCTGTTTTTT

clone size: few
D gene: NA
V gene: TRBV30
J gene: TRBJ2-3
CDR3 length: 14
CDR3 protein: CAWAPPFLPDTQYF
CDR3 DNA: TGTGCCTGGGCCCCACCTTTCCTCCCAGATACGCAGTATTTT

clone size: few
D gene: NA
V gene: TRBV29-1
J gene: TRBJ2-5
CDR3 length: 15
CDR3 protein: CSVGWGGEPQETQYF
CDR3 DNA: TGCAGCGTTGGGTGGGGCGGAGAGCCTCAAGAGACCCAGTACTTC

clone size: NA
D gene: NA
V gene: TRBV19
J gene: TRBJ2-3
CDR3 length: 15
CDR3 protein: CASSIWAGGTDTQYF
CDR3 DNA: TGTGCCAGTAGTATCTGGGCGGGCGGGACAGATACGCAGTATTTT

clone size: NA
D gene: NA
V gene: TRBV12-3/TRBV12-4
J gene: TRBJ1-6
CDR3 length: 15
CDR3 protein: CASKTGSTYSSPLHF
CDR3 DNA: TGTGCCAGCAAAACAGGGTCCACTTATTCCTCACCCCTCCACTTT

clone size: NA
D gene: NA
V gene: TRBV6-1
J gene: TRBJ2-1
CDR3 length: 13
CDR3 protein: CASTVGAWNEQFF
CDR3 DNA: TGTGCCAGCACCGTAGGGGCTTGGAATGAGCAGTTCTTC

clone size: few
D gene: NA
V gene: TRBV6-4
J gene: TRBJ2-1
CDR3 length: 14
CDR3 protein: CASSLGETPNEQFF
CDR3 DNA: TGTGCCAGCAGTTTGGGTGAAACCCCCAATGAGCAGTTCTTC

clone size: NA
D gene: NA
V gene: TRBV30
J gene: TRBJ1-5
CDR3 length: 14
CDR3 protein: CAWSDGGGNQPQHF
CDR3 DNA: TGTGCCTGGAGTGACGGGGGTGGCAATCAGCCCCAGCATTTT

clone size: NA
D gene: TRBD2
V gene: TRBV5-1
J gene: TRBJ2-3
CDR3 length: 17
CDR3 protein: CASSAGTSGRMEDTQYF
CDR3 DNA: TGCGCCAGCAGCGCTGGGACTAGCGGGCGTATGGAAGATACGCAGTATTTT

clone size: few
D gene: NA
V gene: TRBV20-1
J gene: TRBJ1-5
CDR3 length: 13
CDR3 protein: CSALRQPNQPQHF
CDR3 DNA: TGCAGTGCTTTAAGACAGCCCAATCAGCCCCAGCATTTT

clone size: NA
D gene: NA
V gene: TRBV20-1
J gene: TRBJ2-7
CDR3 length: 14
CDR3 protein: CSARKREGYSKQYF
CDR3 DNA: TGCAGTGCTAGAAAGAGGGAAGGTTATAGCAAGCAGTACTTC

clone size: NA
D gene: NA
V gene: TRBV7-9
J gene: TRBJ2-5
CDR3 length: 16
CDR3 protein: CASSLGYGTLQETQYF
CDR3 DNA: TGTGCCAGCAGCTTAGGGTACGGGACTCTCCAAGAGACCCAGTACTTC

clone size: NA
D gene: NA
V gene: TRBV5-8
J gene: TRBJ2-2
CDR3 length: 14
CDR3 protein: CASSLGILSGELFF
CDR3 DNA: TGTGCCAGCAGCCTCGGGATTCTCTCCGGGGAGCTGTTTTTT

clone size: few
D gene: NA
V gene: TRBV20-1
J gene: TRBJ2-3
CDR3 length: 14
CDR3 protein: CSARPSGSTDTQYF
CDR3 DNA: TGCAGTGCTAGACCCAGCGGGAGCACAGATACGCAGTATTTT

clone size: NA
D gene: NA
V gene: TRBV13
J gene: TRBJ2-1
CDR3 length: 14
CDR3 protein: CASSLGGTYNELFF
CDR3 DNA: TGTGCCAGCAGCTTAGGAGGTACCTACAATGAGCTGTTCTTC

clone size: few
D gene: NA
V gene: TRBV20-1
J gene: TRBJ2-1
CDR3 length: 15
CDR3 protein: CSARSSGRIYNEQFF
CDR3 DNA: TGCAGTGCTAGATCTAGTGGGAGAATCTACAATGAGCAGTTCTTC

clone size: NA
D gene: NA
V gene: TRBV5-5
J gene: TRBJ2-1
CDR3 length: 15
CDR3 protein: CASSLLAIPLDEQFF
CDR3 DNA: TGTGCCAGCAGCTTGTTGGCAATACCTTTGGATGAGCAGTTCTTC

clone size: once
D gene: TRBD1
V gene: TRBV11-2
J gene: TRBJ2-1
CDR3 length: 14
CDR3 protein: CASTQDRDYNEQFF
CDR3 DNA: TGTGCCAGCACCCAGGACAGGGACTACAATGAGCAGTTCTTC

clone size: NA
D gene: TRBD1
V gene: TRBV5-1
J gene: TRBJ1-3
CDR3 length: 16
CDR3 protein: CASSESTGTSGNTIYF
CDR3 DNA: TGCGCCAGCAGCGAATCGACAGGGACGTCTGGAAACACCATATATTTT

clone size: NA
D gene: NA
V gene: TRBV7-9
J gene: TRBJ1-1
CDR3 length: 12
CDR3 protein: CASSLTQTEAFF
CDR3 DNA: TGTGCCAGCAGCTTAACTCAAACGGAAGCTTTCTTT

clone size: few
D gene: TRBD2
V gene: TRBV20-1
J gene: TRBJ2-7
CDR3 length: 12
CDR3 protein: CSAPSGSDEQYF
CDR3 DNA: TGCAGTGCGCCTAGCGGGAGTGACGAGCAGTACTTC

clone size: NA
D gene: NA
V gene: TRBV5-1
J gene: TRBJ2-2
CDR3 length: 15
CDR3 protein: CASTLGATNTGELFF
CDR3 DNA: TGCGCCAGCACCCTCGGGGCTACGAACACCGGGGAGCTGTTTTTT

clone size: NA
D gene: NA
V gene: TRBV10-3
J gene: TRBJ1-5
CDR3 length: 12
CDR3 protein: CAISEADQPQHF
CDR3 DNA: TGTGCCATCAGTGAAGCGGATCAGCCCCAGCATTTT

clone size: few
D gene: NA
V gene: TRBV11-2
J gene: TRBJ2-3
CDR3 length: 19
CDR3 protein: CASSLGGRRASGGTDTQYF
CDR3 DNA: TGTGCCAGCAGCTTAGGTGGAAGACGGGCTTCGGGAGGCACAGATACGCAGTATTTT

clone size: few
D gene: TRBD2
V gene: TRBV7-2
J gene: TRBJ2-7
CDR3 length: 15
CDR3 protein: CASSRAGFKSYEQYF
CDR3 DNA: TGTGCCAGCAGCCGAGCGGGATTCAAGTCCTACGAGCAGTACTTC

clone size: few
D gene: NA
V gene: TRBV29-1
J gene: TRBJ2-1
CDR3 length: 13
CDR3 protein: CSVEGPGFNEQFF
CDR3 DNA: TGCAGCGTTGAGGGCCCGGGTTTTAATGAGCAGTTCTTC

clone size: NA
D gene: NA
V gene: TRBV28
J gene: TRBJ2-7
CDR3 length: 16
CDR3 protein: CASSSHARQLVYEQYF
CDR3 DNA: TGTGCCAGCAGTTCCCACGCCAGGCAGCTAGTCTACGAGCAGTACTTC

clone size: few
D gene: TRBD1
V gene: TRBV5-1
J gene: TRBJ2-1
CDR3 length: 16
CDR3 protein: CASSWEIQGPLNEQFF
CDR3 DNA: TGCGCCAGCAGCTGGGAAATACAGGGGCCCCTCAATGAGCAGTTCTTC

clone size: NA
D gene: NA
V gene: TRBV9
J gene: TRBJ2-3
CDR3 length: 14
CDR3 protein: CASSVGLSADTQYF
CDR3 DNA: TGTGCCAGCAGCGTAGGTCTGAGCGCAGATACGCAGTATTTT